Sequencing of this T cell receptor (beta chain) was carried out in a study of T cells in localized non-small cell lung cancer. Study outcomes and limitations: A median of 57 of the top 100 tumor clones appeared in adjacent lung, which was paired and uninvolved. Adjacent uninvolved lung had the highest clonality, suggesting focused antigen responses. It remains possible that heterogeneity exists, since only one tumor region was sequenced. Longer overall survival was associated with a higher density of T cells in the blood.

The CDR3 runs 15 residues. CDR1 is SGHNT, CDR2 YENEEA, per germline. With V trimmed by 5 bases and J by 10 bases, 13 bases remained unmatched. Method: immunoSEQ multiplex PCR; TCRdb's copy keeps in-frame clones and lacks some. Counted here are roughly 2,600 clones, around 28% occurring once; the ten biggest clones make up over 10%. As for this clone: What it binds is not known.

This chain joins TRBV11-3 and TRBJ2-1, with TRBD2 matching 8 bases. This specimen was lung tumor tissue, taken before any cancer treatment. The source of this sequence is a woman aged 40 to 75 with stage III lung adenocarcinoma. The CDR3 spells CASSVGQAGGGEQFF. In DNA, the CDR3 is TGTGCCAGCAGCGTAGGTCAGGCGGGAGGAGGAGAGCAGTTCTTC. Combining the CDR3 with reference TRBV11-3 and TRBJ2-1 gives the whole variable domain EAGVVQSPRYKIIEKKQPVAFWCNPISGHNTLYWYLQNLGQGPELLIRYENEEAVDDSQLPKDRFSAERLKGVDSTLKIQPAELGDSAVYLCASSVGQAGGGEQFFGPGTRLTVL.